A selection of T cell receptor beta chains follows, all from one sample in a study of tumor-infiltrating lymphocytes in oesophageal squamous cell carcinoma. Via MiXCR, TCRdb re-called the PCR reads, giving one row per CDR3 protein. This sample has around 22,000 distinct CDR3 sequences, with around 40% found just once. The sequenced sample consisted of esophageal tumor tissue. The origin of the receptors is a male donor with esophageal squamous cell carcinoma. Both conserved end residues are part of each CDR3. The D gene is left open where the match is weak. Some rows have no size entry. The others give once, few or many, or a class for an expanded clone.

abundance | j_gene | d_gene | v_gene | CDR3aa | CDR3nt
- | TRBJ1-4 | - | TRBV18 | CASSPPGAEKLFF | TGTGCCAGCTCACCACCGGGGGCGGAAAAACTGTTTTTT
many | TRBJ2-5 | - | TRBV5-1 | CASSLIARTRLLETQYF | TGCGCCAGCAGCTTGATTGCCAGAACACGCCTTTTGGAGACCCAGTACTTC
few | TRBJ2-2 | - | TRBV2 | CASIGRSNTGELFF | TGTGCCAGCATCGGAAGGTCGAACACCGGGGAGCTGTTTTTT
- | TRBJ2-1 | TRBD2 | TRBV7-3 | CASSLSLAGGVNEQFF | TGTGCCAGCAGCTTATCCCTAGCGGGAGGGGTCAATGAGCAGTTCTTC
- | TRBJ1-6 | - | TRBV6-5 | CASSYSSLKGEQFF | TGTGCCAGCAGTTACTCCTCCTTAAAGGGGGAGCAGTTCTTT
many | TRBJ2-7 | TRBD2 | TRBV5-1 | CASSSPSSGGVVYEQYF | TGCGCCAGCAGCTCCCCCTCTAGCGGGGGGGTCGTCTACGAGCAGTACTTC
- | TRBJ1-3 | - | TRBV7-2 | CASSLPDGNSGNTIYF | TGTGCCAGCAGCTTACCGGACGGAAACTCTGGAAACACCATATATTTT
- | TRBJ2-3 | - | TRBV3-1 | CASSQEGTGWADTQYF | TGTGCCAGCAGCCAAGAGGGTACAGGGTGGGCAGATACGCAGTATTTT
- | TRBJ2-7 | TRBD1 | TRBV12-3/TRBV12-4 | CASRGRDRTYEQYF | TGTGCCAGCAGGGGCCGGGACAGGACCTACGAGCAGTACTTC
- | TRBJ2-3 | - | TRBV9 | CASSGDTDTQYF | TGTGCCAGCAGCGGCGACACAGATACGCAGTATTTT
many | TRBJ2-7 | TRBD2 | TRBV5-4 | CASSSIAGGPAGQYF | TGTGCCAGCAGTTCGATAGCGGGAGGGCCTGCCGGGCAGTACTTC
- | TRBJ2-1 | - | TRBV7-2 | CASSLSRANEQFF | TGTGCCAGCAGCTTATCCAGGGCGAATGAGCAGTTCTTC
many | TRBJ2-7 | - | TRBV12-3/TRBV12-4 | CASSFQGWDREQYF | TGTGCCAGCAGTTTTCAGGGATGGGATCGCGAGCAGTACTTC
- | TRBJ2-6 | - | TRBV7-3 | CASGKAGNIGSGANVLTF | TGTGCCAGCGGGAAAGCTGGAAATATCGGCTCTGGGGCCAACGTCCTGACTTTC
- | TRBJ2-7 | - | TRBV20-1 | CSAGILSEQYF | TGCAGTGCTGGGATTTTAAGCGAGCAGTACTTC
many | TRBJ2-5 | - | TRBV6-1 | CASSEVGISPLHF | TGTGCCAGCAGTGAAGTCGGGATTTCACCCCTCCACTTC
few | TRBJ2-2 | - | TRBV7-2 | CASSLSYTGELFF | TGTGCCAGCAGCTTATCCTACACCGGGGAGCTGTTTTTT
many | TRBJ2-5 | - | TRBV6-4 | CATRDGNKGAQYF | TGTGCCACCAGGGACGGAAACAAGGGGGCCCAGTACTTC
- | TRBJ2-4 | - | TRBV6-6 | CASISRKNIQYF | TGTGCCAGCATCTCCCGCAAAAACATTCAGTACTTC
many | TRBJ2-7 | - | TRBV28 | CASSPGLVGSYEQYF | TGTGCCAGCAGCCCAGGTCTGGTCGGATCCTACGAGCAGTACTTC
many | TRBJ1-2 | - | TRBV28 | CASSLREYGYTF | TGTGCCAGCAGTTTAAGAGAGTATGGCTACACCTTC
- | TRBJ2-3 | TRBD2 | TRBV7-2 | CASSSRLAFTDTQYF | TGTGCCAGCAGCTCCCGACTAGCATTCACAGATACGCAGTATTTT
many | TRBJ2-7 | TRBD2 | TRBV6-1 | CASSPRLAQLYEQYF | TGTGCCAGCAGTCCCCGACTAGCGCAACTCTACGAGCAGTACTTC
many | TRBJ2-3 | TRBD1 | TRBV4-2 | CASSQPGQGPDTQYF | TGTGCCAGCAGCCAACCGGGACAGGGCCCAGATACGCAGTATTTT
many | TRBJ1-6 | - | TRBV11-3 | CASSLRGDSPLHF | TGTGCCAGCAGCTTAAGAGGGGATTCACCCCTCCACTTT
many | TRBJ1-6 | - | TRBV28 | CASTLRFPPGPDNSPLHF | TGTGCCAGCACCTTACGGTTCCCCCCAGGACCGGATAATTCACCCCTCCACTTT
- | TRBJ1-2 | - | TRBV24-1 | CATSDWQGNGYTF | TGTGCCACCAGTGATTGGCAGGGAAATGGCTACACCTTC
- | TRBJ2-1 | - | TRBV28 | CASSLGGSTYNEQFF | TGTGCCAGCAGTTTAGGAGGGAGCACCTACAATGAGCAGTTCTTC